This T cell receptor (beta chain) was retrieved from a study of cytomegalovirus exposure and HLA in healthy donors. Study details: A prior study identified 100 million to 130 million unique TCR beta sequences from around 180 million T cells.

The CDR3 sequence is 14 residues long. Trimming pared 9 bases from V and 8 bases from J, leaving 19 bases between. Germline V gene lookup returns CDR1 SEHNR and CDR2 FQNEAQ (reference sequence). The study ran its PCR with 60 Vbeta and 13 Jbeta primers. Data came from immunoSEQ multiplex PCR; TCRdb stores just in-frame clones and leaves some out. In the table there are roughly 150,000 clones, approximately 81% of which are singletons. The receptor was isolated from a boy younger than 10 in good health and CMV-seronegative. Sequences were obtained from PBMCs. The chain employs TRBV7-9 and TRBJ1-4; D perhaps matches TRBD1 (5 bases). The CDR3 bases are TGTGCCAGTAACCGCCAGGGAATTGGAGAAAAACTGTTTTTT. Protein: CASNRQGIGEKLFF.